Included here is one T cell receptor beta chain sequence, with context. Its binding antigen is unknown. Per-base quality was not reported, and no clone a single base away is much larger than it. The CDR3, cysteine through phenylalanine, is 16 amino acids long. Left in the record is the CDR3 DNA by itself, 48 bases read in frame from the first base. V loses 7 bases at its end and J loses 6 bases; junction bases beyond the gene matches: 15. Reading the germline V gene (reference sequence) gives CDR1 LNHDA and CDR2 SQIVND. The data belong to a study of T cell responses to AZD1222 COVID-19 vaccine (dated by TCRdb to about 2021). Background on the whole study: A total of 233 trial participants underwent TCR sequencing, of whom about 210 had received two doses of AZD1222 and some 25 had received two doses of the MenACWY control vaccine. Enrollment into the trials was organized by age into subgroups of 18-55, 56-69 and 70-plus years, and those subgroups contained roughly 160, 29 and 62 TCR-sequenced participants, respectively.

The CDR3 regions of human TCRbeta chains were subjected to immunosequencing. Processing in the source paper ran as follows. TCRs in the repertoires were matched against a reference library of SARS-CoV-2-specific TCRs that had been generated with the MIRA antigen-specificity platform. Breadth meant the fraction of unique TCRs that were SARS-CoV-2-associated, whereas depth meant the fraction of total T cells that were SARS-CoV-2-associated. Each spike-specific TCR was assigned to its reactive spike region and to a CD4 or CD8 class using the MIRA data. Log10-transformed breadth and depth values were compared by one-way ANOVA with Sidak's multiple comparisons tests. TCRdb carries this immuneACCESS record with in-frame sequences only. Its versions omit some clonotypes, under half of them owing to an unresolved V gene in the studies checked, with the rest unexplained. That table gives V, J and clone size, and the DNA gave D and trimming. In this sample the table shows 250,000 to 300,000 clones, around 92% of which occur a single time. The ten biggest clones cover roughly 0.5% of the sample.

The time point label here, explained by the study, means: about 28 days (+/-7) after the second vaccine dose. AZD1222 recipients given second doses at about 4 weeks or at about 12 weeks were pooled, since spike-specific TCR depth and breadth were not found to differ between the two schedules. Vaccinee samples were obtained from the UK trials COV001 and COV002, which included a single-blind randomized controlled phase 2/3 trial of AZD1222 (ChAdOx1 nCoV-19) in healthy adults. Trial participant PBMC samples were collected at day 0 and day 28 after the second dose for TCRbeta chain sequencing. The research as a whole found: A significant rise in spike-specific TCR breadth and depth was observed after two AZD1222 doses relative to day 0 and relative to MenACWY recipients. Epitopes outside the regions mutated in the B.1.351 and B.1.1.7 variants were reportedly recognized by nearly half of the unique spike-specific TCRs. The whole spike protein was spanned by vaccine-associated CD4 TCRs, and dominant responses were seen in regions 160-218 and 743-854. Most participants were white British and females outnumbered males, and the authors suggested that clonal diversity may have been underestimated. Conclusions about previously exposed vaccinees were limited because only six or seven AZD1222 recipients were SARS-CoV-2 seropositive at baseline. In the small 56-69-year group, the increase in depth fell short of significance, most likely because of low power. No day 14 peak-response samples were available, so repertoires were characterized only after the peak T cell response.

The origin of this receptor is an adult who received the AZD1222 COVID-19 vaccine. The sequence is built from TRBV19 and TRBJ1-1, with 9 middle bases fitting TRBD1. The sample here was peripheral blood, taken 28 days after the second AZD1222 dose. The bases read TGTGCCAGTAAAGACAGGGGGTCTACCGGGGGCCCTGAAGCTTTCTTT. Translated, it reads CASKDRGSTGGPEAFF.